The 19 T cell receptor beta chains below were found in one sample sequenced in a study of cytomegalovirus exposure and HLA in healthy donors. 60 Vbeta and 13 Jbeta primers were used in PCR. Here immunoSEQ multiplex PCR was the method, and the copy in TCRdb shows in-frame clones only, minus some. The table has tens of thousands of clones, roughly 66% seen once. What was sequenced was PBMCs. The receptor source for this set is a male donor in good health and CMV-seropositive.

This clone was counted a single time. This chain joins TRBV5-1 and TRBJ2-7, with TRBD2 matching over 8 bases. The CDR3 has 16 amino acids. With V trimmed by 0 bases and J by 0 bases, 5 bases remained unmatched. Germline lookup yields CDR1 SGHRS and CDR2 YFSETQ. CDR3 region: CASSLVVSGDSYEQYF. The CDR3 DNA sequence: TGCGCCAGCAGCTTGGTCGTTAGCGGGGACTCCTACGAGCAGTACTTC.

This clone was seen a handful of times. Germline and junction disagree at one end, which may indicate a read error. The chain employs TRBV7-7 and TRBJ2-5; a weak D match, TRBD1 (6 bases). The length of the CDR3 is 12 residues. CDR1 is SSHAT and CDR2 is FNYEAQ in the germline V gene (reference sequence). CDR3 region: CASKGVRETQYF. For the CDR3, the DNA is TGTGCTAGCAAGGGGGTCCGGGAGACCCAGTACTTC.

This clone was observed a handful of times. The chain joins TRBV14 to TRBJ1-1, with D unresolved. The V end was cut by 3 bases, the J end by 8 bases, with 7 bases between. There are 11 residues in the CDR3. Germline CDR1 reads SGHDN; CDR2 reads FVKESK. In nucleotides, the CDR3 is TGTGCCAGCAGCCAGACACGGGAAGCTTTCTTT. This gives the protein CASSQTREAFF. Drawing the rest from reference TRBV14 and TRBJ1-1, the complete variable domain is EAGVTQFPSHSVIEKGQTVTLRCDPISGHDNLYWYRRVMGKEIKFLLHFVKESKQDESGMPNNRFLAERTGGTYSTLKVQPAELEDSGVYFCASSQTREAFFGQGTRLTVV.

CDR3 nucleotide sequence: TGTGCCAGCAGCTCGCCAGGGGGATGGAAAGAAAAACTGTTTTTT. It is translated as CASSSPGGWKEKLFF. The chain is built from TRBV7-9 and TRBJ1-4; 7 bases are a match to TRBD1. The V and J ends lost 4 bases and 8 bases, in that order; junction bases with no gene match: 10. Germline V gene sequence: CDR1 SEHNR, CDR2 FQNEAQ (reference sequence). This CDR3 has 15 amino acids.

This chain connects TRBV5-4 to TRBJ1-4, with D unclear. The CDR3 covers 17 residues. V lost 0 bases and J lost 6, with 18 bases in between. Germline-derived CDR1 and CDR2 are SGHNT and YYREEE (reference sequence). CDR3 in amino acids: CASSLDPSGFRDEKLFF. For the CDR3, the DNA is TGTGCCAGCAGCTTGGATCCCTCTGGGTTTCGGGATGAAAAACTGTTTTTT.

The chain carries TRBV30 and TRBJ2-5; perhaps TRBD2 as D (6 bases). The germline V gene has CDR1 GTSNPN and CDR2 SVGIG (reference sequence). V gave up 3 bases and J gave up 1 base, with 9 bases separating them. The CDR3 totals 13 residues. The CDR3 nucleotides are TGTGCCTGGAGCCACGGGAGCCAAGAGACCCAGTACTTC. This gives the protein CAWSHGSQETQYF. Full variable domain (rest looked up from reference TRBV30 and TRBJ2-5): SQTIHQWPATLVQPVGSPLSLECTVEGTSNPNLYWYRQAAGRGLQLLFYSVGIGQISSEVPQNLSASRPQDRQFILSSKKLLLSDSGFYLCAWSHGSQETQYFGPGTRLLVL.

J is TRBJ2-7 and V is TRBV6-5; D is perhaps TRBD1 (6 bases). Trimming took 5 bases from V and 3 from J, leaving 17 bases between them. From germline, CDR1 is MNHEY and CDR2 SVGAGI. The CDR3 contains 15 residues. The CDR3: CASSVGAGELYEQYF. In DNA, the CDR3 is TGTGCCAGCAGTGTGGGGGCTGGGGAACTCTACGAGCAGTACTTC.

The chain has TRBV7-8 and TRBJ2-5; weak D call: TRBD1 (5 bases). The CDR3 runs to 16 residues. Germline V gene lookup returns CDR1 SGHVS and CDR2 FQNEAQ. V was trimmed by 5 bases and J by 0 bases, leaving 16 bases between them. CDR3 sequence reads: CASSKYNTGYQETQYF. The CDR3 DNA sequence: TGTGCCAGCAGCAAATACAACACAGGCTACCAAGAGACCCAGTACTTC. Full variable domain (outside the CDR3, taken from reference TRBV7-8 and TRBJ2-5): GAGVSQSPRYKVAKRGQDVALRCDPISGHVSLFWYQQALGQGPEFLTYFQNEAQLDKSGLPSDRFFAERPEGSVSTLKIQRTQQEDSAVYLCASSKYNTGYQETQYFGPGTRLLVL.

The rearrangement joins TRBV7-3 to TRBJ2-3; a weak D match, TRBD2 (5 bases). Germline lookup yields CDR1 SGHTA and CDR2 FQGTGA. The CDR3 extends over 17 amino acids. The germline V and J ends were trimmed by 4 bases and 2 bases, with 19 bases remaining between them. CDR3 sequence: CASSSQGGRLVTDTQYF. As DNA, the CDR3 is TGTGCCAGCAGCTCCCAAGGCGGGCGACTTGTCACAGATACGCAGTATTTT.

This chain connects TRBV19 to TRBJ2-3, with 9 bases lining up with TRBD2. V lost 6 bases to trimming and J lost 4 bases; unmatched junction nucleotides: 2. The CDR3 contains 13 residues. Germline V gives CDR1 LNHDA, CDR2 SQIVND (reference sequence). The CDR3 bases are TGTGCCAGTAGAGTAGCGGGAGCAGATACGCAGTATTTT. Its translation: CASRVAGADTQYF.

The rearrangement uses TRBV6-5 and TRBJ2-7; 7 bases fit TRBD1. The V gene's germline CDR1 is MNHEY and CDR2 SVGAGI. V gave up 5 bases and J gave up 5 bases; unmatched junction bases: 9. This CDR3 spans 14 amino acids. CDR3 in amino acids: CASSPGQVVNEQYF. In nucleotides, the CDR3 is TGTGCCAGCAGTCCCGGACAGGTAGTAAACGAGCAGTACTTC.

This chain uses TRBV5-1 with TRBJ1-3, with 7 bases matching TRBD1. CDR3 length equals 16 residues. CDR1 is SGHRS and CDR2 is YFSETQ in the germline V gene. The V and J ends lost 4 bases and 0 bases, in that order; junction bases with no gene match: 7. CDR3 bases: TGCGCCAGCAGCAAGGGACAGACCGCCTCTGGAAACACCATATATTTT. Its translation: CASSKGQTASGNTIYF.

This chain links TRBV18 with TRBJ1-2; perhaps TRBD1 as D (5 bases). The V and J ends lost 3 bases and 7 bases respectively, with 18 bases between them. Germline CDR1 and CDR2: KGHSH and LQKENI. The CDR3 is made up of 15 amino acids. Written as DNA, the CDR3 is TGTGCCAGCTCACCCAGGGCCGCCCCAATGTTTGGCTACACCTTC. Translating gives CASSPRAAPMFGYTF.

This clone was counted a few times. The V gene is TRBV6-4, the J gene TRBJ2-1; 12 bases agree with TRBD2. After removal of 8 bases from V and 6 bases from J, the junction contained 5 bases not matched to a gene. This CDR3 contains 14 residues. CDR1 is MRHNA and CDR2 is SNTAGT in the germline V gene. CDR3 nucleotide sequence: TGTGCCAGCCAAGAGACTAGCGGGAGCAATGAGCAGTTCTTC. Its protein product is CASQETSGSNEQFF.

For the CDR3, the DNA is TGTGCCAGCAGCGTAGGCCCAGGCTCTCAATACGAGCAGTACTTC. It codes for CASSVGPGSQYEQYF. The chain links TRBV9 to TRBJ2-7; no clear D. The CDR3 sequence is 15 residues long. Germline-derived CDR1 and CDR2 are SGDLS and YYNGEE. V lost 0 bases and J lost 4, with 14 bases in between.

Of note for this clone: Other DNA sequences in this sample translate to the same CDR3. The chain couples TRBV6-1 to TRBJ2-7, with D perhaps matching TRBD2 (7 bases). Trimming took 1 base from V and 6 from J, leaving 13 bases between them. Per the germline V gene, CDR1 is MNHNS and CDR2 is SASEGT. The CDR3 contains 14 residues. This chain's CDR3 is CASSEGGGGFEQYF. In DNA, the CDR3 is TGTGCCAGCAGTGAAGGGGGAGGGGGTTTCGAGCAGTACTTC.

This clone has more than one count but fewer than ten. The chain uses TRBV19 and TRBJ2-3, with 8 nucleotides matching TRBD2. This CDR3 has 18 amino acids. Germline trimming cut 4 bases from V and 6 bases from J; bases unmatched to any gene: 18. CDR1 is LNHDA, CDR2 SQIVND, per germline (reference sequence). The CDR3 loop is CASSKERGGRTALDTQYF. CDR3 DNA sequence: TGTGCCAGTAGTAAGGAGAGGGGCGGGAGGACCGCATTGGATACGCAGTATTTT.

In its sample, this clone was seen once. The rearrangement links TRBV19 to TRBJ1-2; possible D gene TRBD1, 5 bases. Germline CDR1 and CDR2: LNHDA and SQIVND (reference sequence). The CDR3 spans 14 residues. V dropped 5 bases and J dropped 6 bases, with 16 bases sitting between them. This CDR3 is CASSSRNRQNGYTF. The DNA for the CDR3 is TGTGCCAGTAGTTCCCGGAACAGACAGAATGGCTACACCTTC.

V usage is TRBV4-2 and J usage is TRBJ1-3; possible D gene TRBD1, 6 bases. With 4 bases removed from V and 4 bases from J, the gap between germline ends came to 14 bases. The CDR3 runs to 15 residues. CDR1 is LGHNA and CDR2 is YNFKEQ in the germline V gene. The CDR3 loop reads CASSLTRGEGNTIYF. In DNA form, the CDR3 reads TGTGCCAGCAGCCTGACCAGGGGTGAAGGAAACACCATATATTTT.